Below, one T cell receptor (beta chain) is given with its context. What it binds is not known. The data are from a study of cytomegalovirus exposure and HLA in healthy donors. Looking at the study overall: The same platform as the approximately 670 first-cohort repertoires was used for the roughly 130 validation repertoires, a later analysis reported. General observations from the study: Three chains linked to CMV were shown in vitro to be specific for CMV antigens.

Sequenced by immunoSEQ multiplex PCR; TCRdb stores in-frame clones only, minus some. The sample gives over 150,000 clones, roughly 89% of which show up once; about a tenth is in the top ten. Germline lookup yields CDR1 SGHTA and CDR2 FQGNSA. This CDR3 comprises 15 residues. After removal of 1 base from V and 8 bases from J, the junction contained 4 bases not matched to a gene. The donors were members of the validation cohort comprising 120 subjects, separate from the roughly 700-subject first cohort. Sequenced material: PBMCs. The rearrangement uses TRBV7-2 and TRBJ1-4; 10 bases match TRBD1. The sequence came from a woman under 30 in good health and CMV-seropositive. Here the CDR3 reads CASSLEGTGAEKLFF. Here the CDR3 DNA reads TGTGCCAGCAGCTTAGAGGGGACAGGGGCCGAAAAACTGTTTTTT. The whole variable domain, filled in from reference TRBV7-2 and TRBJ1-4, reads GAGVSQSPSNKVTEKGKDVELRCDPISGHTALYWYRQSLGQGLEFLIYFQGNSAPDKSGLPSDRFSAERTGGSVSTLTIQRTQQEDSAVYLCASSLEGTGAEKLFFGSGTQLSVL.